This T cell receptor beta chain is from a study of post-analysis software for immune sequencing data. Study observations and caveats: The five TRBV segments detected at higher frequency in patients than in controls included TRBV5-6, TRBV5-1 and TRBV20-1. Batch-mates among the samples co-clustered strongly by F measure.

The table lists this clonotype with a few counts. Its antigen is currently unknown. Unique-molecular-identifier-tagged TCR beta cDNA libraries were used. TCRdb passed the PCR reads through MiXCR, listing each CDR3 protein once. The sample lists roughly 620,000 distinct CDR3 sequences, roughly 40% seen once, with 1.5% to 2% in the top ten. Trimming removed 0 bases from V and 3 bases from J; junction bases left unmatched: 8. Germline assignment: CDR1 LGHNA and CDR2 YNFKEQ. This CDR3 is 18 amino acids long. The J gene is TRBJ2-5, the V gene TRBV4-2; the match to TRBD2 covers 12 bases. The sample consisted of blood. This TCR was sampled from a girl aged 5 to 17 with multiple sclerosis. For the CDR3, the DNA is TGTGCCAGCAGCCAAGAGCTAGCGGGGGGGCAGGAAAAAGAGACCCAGTACTTC. Translating it yields CASSQELAGGQEKETQYF.